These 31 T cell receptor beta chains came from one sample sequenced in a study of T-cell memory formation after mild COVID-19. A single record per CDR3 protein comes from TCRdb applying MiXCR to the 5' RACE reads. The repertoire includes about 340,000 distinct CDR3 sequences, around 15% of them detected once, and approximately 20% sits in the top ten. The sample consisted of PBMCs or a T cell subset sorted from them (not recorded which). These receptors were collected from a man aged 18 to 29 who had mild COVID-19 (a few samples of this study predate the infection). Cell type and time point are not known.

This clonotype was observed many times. CDR3 loop: CASSWGAVMAFF. In DNA, the CDR3 is TGTGCCAGCAGTTGGGGGGCAGTGATGGCTTTCTTT. J is TRBJ1-1 and V is TRBV12-3 or TRBV12-4; D possibly corresponds to TRBD1 (6 bases). Trimming stripped 4 bases from V and 11 bases from J, with 14 bases between. CDR3 length equals 12 residues.

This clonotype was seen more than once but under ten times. CDR3 residues: CASSTSGASYEQYF. CDR3 coding DNA: TGTGCCAGTAGTACTAGCGGGGCTTCCTACGAGCAGTACTTC. The chain employs TRBV19 and TRBJ2-7; TRBD2 aligns across 9 bases. The CDR3 consists of 14 residues. Trimming at V came to 4 bases and at J to 1 base, leaving 2 bases not matched to a gene. The germline V gene has CDR1 LNHDA and CDR2 SQIVND (reference sequence).

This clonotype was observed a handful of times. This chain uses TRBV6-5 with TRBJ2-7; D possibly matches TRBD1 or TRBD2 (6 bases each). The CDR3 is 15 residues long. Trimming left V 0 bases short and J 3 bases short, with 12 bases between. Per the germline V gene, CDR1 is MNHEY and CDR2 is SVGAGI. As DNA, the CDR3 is TGTGCCAGCAGTTACTCGTCACAGGGAGGCTACGAGCAGTACGTC. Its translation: CASSYSSQGGYEQYV.

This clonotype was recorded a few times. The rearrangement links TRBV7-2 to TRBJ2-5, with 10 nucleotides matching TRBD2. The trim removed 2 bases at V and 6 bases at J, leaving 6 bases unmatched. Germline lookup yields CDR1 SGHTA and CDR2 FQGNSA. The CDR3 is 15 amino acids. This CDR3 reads CASSLPSGGAKTQYF. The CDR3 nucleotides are TGTGCCAGCAGCTTACCCAGCGGGGGGGCCAAGACCCAGTACTTC.

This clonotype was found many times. The CDR3 reads CASSLGPRPGRETQYF. DNA of the CDR3: TGCGCCAGCAGCTTGGGGCCCCGACCCGGCCGAGAGACCCAGTACTTC. V is TRBV5-1 and J is TRBJ2-5; D not certain. Trimming removed 0 bases at V and 4 bases at J, with 16 bases between. CDR3 size: 16 residues. The V gene's germline CDR1 is SGHRS and CDR2 YFSETQ.

The CDR3 spells CASSYGTAGDVYGYTF. Written as DNA, the CDR3 is TGTGCCAGCAGTTATGGGACTGCGGGGGACGTGTATGGCTACACCTTC. This chain uses TRBV6-5 with TRBJ1-2, with D maybe TRBD1 (5 bases). The length of the CDR3 is 16 residues. The germline gives CDR1 MNHEY, CDR2 SVGAGI. Trimming took 3 bases from V and 5 from J, leaving 19 bases between them.

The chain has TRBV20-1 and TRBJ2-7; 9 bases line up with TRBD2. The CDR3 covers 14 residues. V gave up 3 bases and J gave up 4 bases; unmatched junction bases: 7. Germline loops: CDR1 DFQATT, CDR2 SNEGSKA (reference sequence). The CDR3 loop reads CSARAERGAYEQYF. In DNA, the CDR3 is TGCAGTGCTAGGGCCGAGCGGGGGGCGTACGAGCAGTACTTC.

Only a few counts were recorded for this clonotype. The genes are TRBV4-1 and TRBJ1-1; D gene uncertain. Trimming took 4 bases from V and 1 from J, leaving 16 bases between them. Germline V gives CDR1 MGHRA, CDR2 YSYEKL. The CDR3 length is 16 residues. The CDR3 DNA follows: TGCGCCAGCAGCCGGCACGATTTATGGGGGAACACTGAAGCTTTCTTT. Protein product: CASSRHDLWGNTEAFF.

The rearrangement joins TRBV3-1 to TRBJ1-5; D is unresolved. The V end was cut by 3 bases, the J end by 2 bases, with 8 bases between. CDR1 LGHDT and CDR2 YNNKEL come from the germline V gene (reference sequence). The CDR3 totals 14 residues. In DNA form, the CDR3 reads TGTGCCAGCAGCCACGGCGGAGGCAATCAGCCCCAGCATTTT. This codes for CASSHGGGNQPQHF.

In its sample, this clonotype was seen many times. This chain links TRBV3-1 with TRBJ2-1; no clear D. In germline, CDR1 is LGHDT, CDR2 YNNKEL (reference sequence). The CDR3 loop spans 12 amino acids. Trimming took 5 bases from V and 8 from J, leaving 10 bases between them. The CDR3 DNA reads TGTGCCAGCAGCTCCGTGGGCGATGAGCAGTTCTTC. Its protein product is CASSSVGDEQFF.

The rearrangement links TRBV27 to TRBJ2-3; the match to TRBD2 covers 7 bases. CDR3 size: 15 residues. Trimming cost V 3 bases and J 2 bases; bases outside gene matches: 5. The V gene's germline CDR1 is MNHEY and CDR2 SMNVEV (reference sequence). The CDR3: CASSLKRGDTDTQYF. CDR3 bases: TGTGCCAGCAGTTTGAAGCGGGGAGACACAGATACGCAGTATTTT.

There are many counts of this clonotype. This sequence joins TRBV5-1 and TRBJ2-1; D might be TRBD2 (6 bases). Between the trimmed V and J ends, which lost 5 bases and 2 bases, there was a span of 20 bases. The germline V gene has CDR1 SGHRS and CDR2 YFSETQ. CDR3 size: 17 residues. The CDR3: CASRDLTGTHTYNEQFF. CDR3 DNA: TGCGCCAGCAGGGACCTGACCGGGACTCATACCTACAATGAGCAGTTCTTC. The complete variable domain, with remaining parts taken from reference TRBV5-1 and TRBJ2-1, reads KAGVTQTPRYLIKTRGQQVTLSCSPISGHRSVSWYQQTPGQGLQFLFEYFSETQRNKGNFPGRFSGRQFSNSRSEMNVSTLELGDSALYLCASRDLTGTHTYNEQFFGPGTRLTVL.

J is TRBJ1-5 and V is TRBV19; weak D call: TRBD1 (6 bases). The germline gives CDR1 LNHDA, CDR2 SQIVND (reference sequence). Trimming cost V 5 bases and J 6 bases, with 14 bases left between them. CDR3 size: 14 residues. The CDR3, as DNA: TGTGCCAGTAGTGAAACAGGGTCCCGTCAGCCCCAGCATTTT. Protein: CASSETGSRQPQHF.

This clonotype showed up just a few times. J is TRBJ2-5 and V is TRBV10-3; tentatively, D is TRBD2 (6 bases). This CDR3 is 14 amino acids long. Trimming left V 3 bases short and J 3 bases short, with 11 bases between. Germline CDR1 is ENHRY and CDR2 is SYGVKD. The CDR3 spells CAISDAGREETQYF. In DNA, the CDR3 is TGTGCCATCAGTGATGCCGGGAGAGAAGAGACCCAGTACTTC.

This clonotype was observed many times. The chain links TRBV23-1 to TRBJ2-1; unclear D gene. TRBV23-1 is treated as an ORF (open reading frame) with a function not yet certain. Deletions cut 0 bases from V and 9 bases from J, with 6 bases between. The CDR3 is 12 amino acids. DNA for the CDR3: TGCGCCAGCAGTCAATCGAAGGGTGAGCAGTTCTTC. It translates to CASSQSKGEQFF.

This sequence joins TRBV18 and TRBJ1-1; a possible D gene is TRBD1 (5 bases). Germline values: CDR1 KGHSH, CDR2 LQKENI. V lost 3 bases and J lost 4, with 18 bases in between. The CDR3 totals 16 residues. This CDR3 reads CASSPPGGLQGTEAFF. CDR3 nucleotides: TGTGCCAGCTCACCCCCGGGCGGGCTCCAGGGCACTGAAGCTTTCTTT.

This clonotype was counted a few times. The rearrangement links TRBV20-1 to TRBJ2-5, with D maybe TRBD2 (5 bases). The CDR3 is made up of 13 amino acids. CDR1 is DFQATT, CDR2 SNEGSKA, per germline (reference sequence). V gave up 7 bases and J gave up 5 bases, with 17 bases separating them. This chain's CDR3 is CSVDYPIGETQYF. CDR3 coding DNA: TGCAGTGTAGACTACCCGATAGGCGAGACCCAGTACTTC.

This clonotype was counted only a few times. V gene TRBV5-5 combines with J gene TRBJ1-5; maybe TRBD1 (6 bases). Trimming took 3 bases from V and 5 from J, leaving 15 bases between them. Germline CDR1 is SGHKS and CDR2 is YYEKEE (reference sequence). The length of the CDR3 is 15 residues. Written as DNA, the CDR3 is TGTGCCAGCAGCTGGGTGGGGGGCGCAGATCAGCCCCAGCATTTT. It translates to CASSWVGGADQPQHF.

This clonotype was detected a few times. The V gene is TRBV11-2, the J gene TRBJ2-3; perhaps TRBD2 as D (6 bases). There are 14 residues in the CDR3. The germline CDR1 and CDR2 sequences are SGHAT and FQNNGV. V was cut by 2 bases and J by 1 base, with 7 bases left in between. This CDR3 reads CASSLRRGTDTQYF. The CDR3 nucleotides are TGTGCCAGCAGCTTAAGGAGGGGCACAGATACGCAGTATTTT.

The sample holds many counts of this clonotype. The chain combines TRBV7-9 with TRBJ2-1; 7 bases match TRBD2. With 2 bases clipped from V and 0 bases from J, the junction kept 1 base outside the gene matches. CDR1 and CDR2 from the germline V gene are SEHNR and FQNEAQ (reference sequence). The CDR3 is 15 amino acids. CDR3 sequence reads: CASSLLAGSYNEQFF. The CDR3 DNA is TGTGCCAGCAGCTTATTAGCGGGCTCCTACAATGAGCAGTTCTTC. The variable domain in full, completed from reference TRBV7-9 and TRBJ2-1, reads DTGVSQNPRHKITKRGQNVTFRCDPISEHNRLYWYRQTLGQGPEFLTYFQNEAQLEKSRLLSDRFSAERPKGSFSTLEIQRTEQGDSAMYLCASSLLAGSYNEQFFGPGTRLTVL.

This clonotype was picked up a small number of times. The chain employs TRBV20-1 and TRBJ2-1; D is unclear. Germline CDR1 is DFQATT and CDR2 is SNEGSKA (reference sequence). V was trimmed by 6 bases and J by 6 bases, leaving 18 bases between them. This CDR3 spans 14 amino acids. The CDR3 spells CSAQPASGLNEQFF. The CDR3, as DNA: TGCAGTGCCCAACCTGCCAGTGGCCTCAATGAGCAGTTCTTC.

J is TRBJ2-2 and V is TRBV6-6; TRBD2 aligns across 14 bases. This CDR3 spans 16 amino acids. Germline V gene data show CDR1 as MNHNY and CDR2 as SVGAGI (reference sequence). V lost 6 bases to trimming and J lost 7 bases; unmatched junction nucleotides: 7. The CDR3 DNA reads TGTGCCAGCAGGAAGGGACTAGCGGGGGTATACGGGGAGCTGTTTTTT. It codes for CASRKGLAGVYGELFF.

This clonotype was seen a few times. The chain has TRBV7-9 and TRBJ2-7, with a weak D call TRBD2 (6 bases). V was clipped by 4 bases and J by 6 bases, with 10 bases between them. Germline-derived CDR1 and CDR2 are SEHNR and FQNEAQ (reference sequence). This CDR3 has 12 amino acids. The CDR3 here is CASSYQTSEQYF. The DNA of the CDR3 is TGTGCCAGCAGCTATCAGACTAGCGAGCAGTACTTC.

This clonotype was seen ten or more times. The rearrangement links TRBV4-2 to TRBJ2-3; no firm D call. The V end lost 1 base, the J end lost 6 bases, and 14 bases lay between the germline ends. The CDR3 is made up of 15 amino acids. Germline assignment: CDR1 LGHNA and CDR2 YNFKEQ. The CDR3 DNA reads TGTGCCAGCAGCCAAGGGACGTCTGTCCCGGATACGCAGTATTTT. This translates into CASSQGTSVPDTQYF.

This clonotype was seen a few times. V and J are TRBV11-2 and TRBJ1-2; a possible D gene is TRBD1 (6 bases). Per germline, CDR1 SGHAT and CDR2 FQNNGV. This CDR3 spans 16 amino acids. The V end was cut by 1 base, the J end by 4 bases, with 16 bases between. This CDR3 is CASSLGPYDRSYGYTF. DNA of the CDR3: TGTGCCAGCAGCTTAGGTCCTTACGACAGGTCCTATGGCTACACCTTC.

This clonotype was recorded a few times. This CDR3 is CASSLVRGREQFF. The CDR3 DNA sequence: TGTGCCAGCAGTTTAGTCAGGGGGCGGGAGCAGTTCTTC. V and J are TRBV12-3 or TRBV12-4 and TRBJ2-1; 8 bases line up with TRBD1. With 1 base clipped from V and 10 bases from J, the junction kept 3 bases outside the gene matches. This CDR3 is built from 13 residues.

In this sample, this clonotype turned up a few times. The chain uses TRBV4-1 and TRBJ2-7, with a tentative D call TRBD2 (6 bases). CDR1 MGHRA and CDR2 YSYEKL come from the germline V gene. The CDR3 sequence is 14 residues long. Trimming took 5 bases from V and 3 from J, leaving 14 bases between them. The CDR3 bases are TGCGCCAGCAGCGAGTTCGGGGGTAACTACGAGCAGTACTTC. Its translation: CASSEFGGNYEQYF.

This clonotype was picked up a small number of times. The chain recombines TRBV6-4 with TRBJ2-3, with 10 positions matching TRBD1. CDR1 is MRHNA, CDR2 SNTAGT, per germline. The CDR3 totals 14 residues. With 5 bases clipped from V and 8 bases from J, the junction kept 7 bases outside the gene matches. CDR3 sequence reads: CASSPRTGGGTQYF. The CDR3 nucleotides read TGTGCCAGCAGTCCTCGGACAGGGGGAGGTACGCAGTATTTT.

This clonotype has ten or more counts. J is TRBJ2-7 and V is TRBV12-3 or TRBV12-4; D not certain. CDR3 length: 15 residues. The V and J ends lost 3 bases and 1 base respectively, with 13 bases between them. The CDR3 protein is CASSFSSHTSYEQYF. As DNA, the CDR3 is TGTGCCAGCAGTTTTTCCAGCCACACATCCTACGAGCAGTACTTC.

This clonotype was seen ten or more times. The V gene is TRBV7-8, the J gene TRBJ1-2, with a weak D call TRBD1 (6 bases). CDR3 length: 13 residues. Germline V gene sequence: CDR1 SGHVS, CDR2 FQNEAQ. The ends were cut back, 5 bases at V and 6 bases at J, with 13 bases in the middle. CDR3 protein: CASSKDNRDGYTF. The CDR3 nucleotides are TGTGCCAGCAGCAAAGACAACAGGGATGGCTACACCTTC.

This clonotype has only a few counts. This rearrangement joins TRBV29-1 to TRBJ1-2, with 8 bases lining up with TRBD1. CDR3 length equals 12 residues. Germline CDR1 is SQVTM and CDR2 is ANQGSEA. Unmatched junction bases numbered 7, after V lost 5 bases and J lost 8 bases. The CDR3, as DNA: TGCAGCGTTACGGACAGGGCGCCGGGCTACACCTTC. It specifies CSVTDRAPGYTF.